The T cell receptor beta chain under discussion was sequenced for a study of glioma-infiltrating T cells after dendritic cell vaccination. Germline loops: CDR1 MNHEY, CDR2 SMNVEV (reference sequence). V dropped 3 bases and J dropped 3; count of bases not matched to a gene: 8. This CDR3 spans 16 amino acids. Regarding the study as a whole: Only a small number of patients had complete blood and tumor samples. Survival was not directly related to TCR clonality in these patients.

Only one count was recorded for this clone. The antigen is not known. Clones were sequenced by immunoSEQ multiplex PCR, and TCRdb holds only the in-frame ones, with some missing. This sample has over 70,000 clones, with around 79% found just once. Only patients with spare fresh-frozen tumor and over two years of follow-up were included. Material: blood, obtained before dendritic cell vaccination. The chain uses TRBV27 and TRBJ1-2, with TRBD1 matching 9 bases. The sequence derives from a human donor with glioblastoma. The CDR3 spells CASSLYGQGQYYGYTF. CDR3 nucleotide sequence: TGTGCCAGCAGTTTGTACGGACAGGGGCAGTACTATGGCTACACCTTC.